These 21 T cell receptor beta chains were all obtained from the same sample, sequenced in a study of technical replicates of blood from a handful of donors. Produced via immunoSEQ multiplex PCR; TCRdb's table is partial and in-frame only. The sample yields roughly 80,000 clones, roughly 94% seen once. The sequenced sample consisted of T cells isolated from PBMCs. The receptors were sampled from a human donor in good health.

This clone was seen a single time. V usage is TRBV15 and J usage is TRBJ2-1; 9 nucleotides align to TRBD1. The CDR3 has 15 residues. J was trimmed by 2 bases and V by 5 bases; bases with no gene match: 4. The germline gives CDR1 LNHNV, CDR2 YYDKDF (reference sequence). The CDR3 nucleotides read TGTGCCACCAGCCGAGGACAGGGGCCCTACAATGAGCAGTTCTTC. Protein product: CATSRGQGPYNEQFF.

The J gene is TRBJ2-3, the V gene TRBV7-9, with 11 bases fitting TRBD2. Germline loops: CDR1 SEHNR, CDR2 FQNEAQ (reference sequence). The CDR3 covers 14 residues. V was pared by 2 bases and J by 5 bases, with 0 bases of the junction left unmatched. The DNA of the CDR3 is TGTGCCAGCAGCTTAACTAGCGGGAGAGATACGCAGTATTTT. Protein: CASSLTSGRDTQYF.

This clone came up once. The rearrangement joins TRBV6-5 to TRBJ1-1; 7 bases are a match to TRBD1. Germline V gives CDR1 MNHEY, CDR2 SVGAGI. The CDR3 extends over 15 amino acids. Unmatched junction bases numbered 4, after V lost 2 bases and J lost 1 base. Here the CDR3 DNA reads TGTGCCAGCAGTTACGACAGGGCCCAGAACACTGAAGCTTTCTTT. It encodes CASSYDRAQNTEAFF.

The chain joins TRBV2 to TRBJ1-2, with a tentative D call TRBD1 (6 bases). From germline, CDR1 is SNHLY and CDR2 FYNNEI. V lost 3 bases, J lost 2 bases, and 13 bases lay in between. The CDR3 loop spans 15 amino acids. CDR3 nucleotide sequence: TGTGCCAGCAGTGACATGGGGGGGCCAAACTATGGCTACACCTTC. It specifies CASSDMGGPNYGYTF.

The chain employs TRBV5-1 and TRBJ2-1; possibly TRBD2 for D (5 bases). Germline values: CDR1 SGHRS, CDR2 YFSETQ. The CDR3 is 14 residues long. Trimming took 7 bases from V and 0 from J, leaving 11 bases between them. The CDR3 sequence: CASQPGSSYNEQFF. The CDR3 nucleotides read TGCGCCAGCCAACCGGGGAGCTCCTACAATGAGCAGTTCTTC.

The chain combines TRBV4-1 with TRBJ2-1; 7 nucleotides agree with TRBD1. CDR3 size: 15 residues. CDR1 is MGHRA, CDR2 YSYEKL, per germline. Germline trimming cut 4 bases from V and 0 bases from J; bases unmatched to any gene: 3. This chain's CDR3 is CASSPGGNSYNEQFF. The CDR3 DNA sequence: TGCGCCAGCAGCCCAGGGGGTAACTCCTACAATGAGCAGTTCTTC.

The V gene is TRBV15, the J gene TRBJ2-7; a possible D gene is TRBD1 (5 bases). V shed 4 bases and J shed 2 bases, with 9 bases lying between them. The length of the CDR3 is 13 residues. The V gene's germline CDR1 is LNHNV and CDR2 YYDKDF (reference sequence). The CDR3 coding sequence is TGTGCCACCAGCAAGGGCAGGGCCTACGAGCAGTACTTC. Translation: CATSKGRAYEQYF.

The rearrangement links TRBV7-3 to TRBJ1-1; no firm D call. The length of the CDR3 is 14 residues. The V end was cut by 1 base, the J end by 1 base, with 7 bases between. Per germline, CDR1 SGHTA and CDR2 FQGTGA. The CDR3, as DNA: TGTGCCAGCAGCTTAAGTAGCCCGAACACTGAAGCTTTCTTT. It encodes CASSLSSPNTEAFF.

This clone was counted a single time. The CDR3 loop is CASSSRGNNQPQHF. CDR3 coding DNA: TGTGCCAGCAGCTCCAGGGGTAACAATCAGCCCCAGCATTTT. The chain is built from TRBV7-8 and TRBJ1-5; weak D call: TRBD1 (6 bases). Trimming pared 4 bases from V and 3 bases from J, leaving 10 bases between. Looked up from germline, CDR1 is SGHVS and CDR2 is FQNEAQ. CDR3 length equals 14 residues.

This chain links TRBV29-1 with TRBJ1-1, with 8 bases fitting TRBD1. The CDR3 length is 13 residues. Trimming removed 3 bases from V and 2 bases from J; junction bases left unmatched: 2. The germline V gene encodes CDR1 SQVTM and CDR2 ANQGSEA. This CDR3 reads CSVETGVNTEAFF. For the CDR3, the DNA is TGCAGCGTTGAGACAGGGGTTAACACTGAAGCTTTCTTT.

J is TRBJ2-7 and V is TRBV18; D is uncertain. Deletions cut 0 bases from V and 4 bases from J, with 13 bases between. In germline, CDR1 is KGHSH, CDR2 LQKENI. The CDR3 is made up of 15 amino acids. CDR3: CASSPPSSVRYEQYF. The DNA of the CDR3 is TGTGCCAGCTCACCACCGAGTTCGGTCCGGTACGAGCAGTACTTC.

This sequence joins TRBV4-3 and TRBJ1-1; no definite D call. V was cut by 0 bases and J by 1 base, with 6 bases left in between. The CDR3 loop spans 14 amino acids. CDR1 and CDR2 (germline): LGHNA, YSLEER. The chain's CDR3 is CASSQDQWNTEAFF. The CDR3, as DNA: TGCGCCAGCAGCCAAGATCAATGGAACACTGAAGCTTTCTTT.

This chain joins TRBV19 and TRBJ2-7, with 9 bases identical to TRBD2. The length of the CDR3 is 14 residues. V gave up 6 bases and J gave up 3 bases; unmatched junction bases: 6. Per germline, CDR1 LNHDA and CDR2 SQIVND (reference sequence). The CDR3 spells CASSTRAGGYEQYF. In DNA form, the CDR3 reads TGTGCCAGTAGCACCCGAGCGGGAGGCTACGAGCAGTACTTC.

The chain carries TRBV4-2 and TRBJ2-3, with 8 bases fitting TRBD2. CDR3 length: 17 amino acids. V gave up 0 bases and J gave up 1 base; unmatched junction bases: 6. The germline V gene encodes CDR1 LGHNA and CDR2 YNFKEQ. This CDR3 is CASSQEVRAGGTDTQYF. DNA for the CDR3: TGTGCCAGCAGCCAAGAAGTGCGAGCGGGAGGCACAGATACGCAGTATTTT.

The chain joins TRBV18 to TRBJ1-1, with D possibly matching TRBD1 (5 bases). Germline V gives CDR1 KGHSH, CDR2 LQKENI. Between the trimmed V and J ends, which lost 5 bases and 1 base, there was a span of 8 bases. This CDR3 contains 13 residues. The CDR3 DNA sequence: TGTGCCAGCTCAACTACAGGGAACACTGAAGCTTTCTTT. Its translation: CASSTTGNTEAFF.

The V call is TRBV29-1, the J call TRBJ1-2; D unresolved. Looked up from germline, CDR1 is SQVTM and CDR2 is ANQGSEA. The CDR3 sequence is 13 residues long. Trimming stripped 6 bases from V and 1 base from J, with 12 bases between. The CDR3 region is CSVGDLSNYGYTF. In DNA, the CDR3 is TGCAGCGTCGGAGATTTGAGTAACTATGGCTACACCTTC.

This chain joins TRBV28 and TRBJ2-1; D perhaps matches TRBD1 (5 bases). Germline assignment: CDR1 MDHEN and CDR2 SYDVKM. V shed 6 bases and J shed 2 bases, with 11 bases lying between them. The CDR3 has 14 residues. The CDR3 loop is CASSPTETYNEQFF. In nucleotides, the CDR3 is TGTGCCAGCAGCCCGACAGAAACCTACAATGAGCAGTTCTTC. Filled out from reference TRBV28 and TRBJ2-1, the complete variable domain reads DVKVTQSSRYLVKRTGEKVFLECVQDMDHENMFWYRQDPGLGLRLIYFSYDVKMKEKGDIPEGYSVSREKKERFSLILESASTNQTSMYLCASSPTETYNEQFFGPGTRLTVL.

The chain uses TRBV19 and TRBJ2-5, with D hard to call. CDR3 length equals 13 residues. Germline V CDR1 and CDR2: LNHDA, SQIVND (reference sequence). The germline V and J ends were trimmed by 5 bases and 1 base, with 8 bases remaining between them. CDR3 coding DNA: TGTGCCAGTAGTGTGGCATCCCAAGAGACCCAGTACTTC. As protein: CASSVASQETQYF.

The CDR3 here is CASSHPRTGNPSDYGYTF. The CDR3 DNA sequence: TGTGCCAGCTCGCATCCTCGGACAGGGAACCCATCCGACTATGGCTACACCTTC. The V call is TRBV18, the J call TRBJ1-2; 8 bases fit TRBD1. The length of the CDR3 is 18 residues. The germline V gene encodes CDR1 KGHSH and CDR2 LQKENI. Trimming took 6 bases from V and 3 from J; bases not matched to a gene: 18.

The V and J genes are TRBV19 and TRBJ2-7; 7 bases align to TRBD1. The V and J ends lost 5 bases and 0 bases, in that order; junction bases with no gene match: 4. CDR1 and CDR2 from the germline V gene are LNHDA and SQIVND (reference sequence). The length of the CDR3 is 14 residues. The DNA of the CDR3 is TGTGCCAGTAGTGCACAGGGGAGCTCCTACGAGCAGTACTTC. It codes for CASSAQGSSYEQYF. Variable domain in full (rest from reference TRBV19 and TRBJ2-7): DGGITQSPKYLFRKEGQNVTLSCEQNLNHDAMYWYRQDPGQGLRLIYYSQIVNDFQKGDIAEGYSVSREKKESFPLTVTSAQKNPTAFYLCASSAQGSSYEQYFGPGTRLTVT.

This chain connects TRBV19 to TRBJ1-4, with D hard to call. The CDR3 runs 16 residues. V lost 5 bases to trimming and J lost 0 bases, with 13 bases between them. The germline CDR1 and CDR2 sequences are LNHDA and SQIVND (reference sequence). CDR3 residues: CASSLTLRATNEKLFF. Written as DNA, the CDR3 is TGTGCCAGTAGTCTCACCTTGCGGGCAACTAATGAAAAACTGTTTTTT. Full variable domain (outside the CDR3, taken from reference TRBV19 and TRBJ1-4): DGGITQSPKYLFRKEGQNVTLSCEQNLNHDAMYWYRQDPGQGLRLIYYSQIVNDFQKGDIAEGYSVSREKKESFPLTVTSAQKNPTAFYLCASSLTLRATNEKLFFGSGTQLSVL.